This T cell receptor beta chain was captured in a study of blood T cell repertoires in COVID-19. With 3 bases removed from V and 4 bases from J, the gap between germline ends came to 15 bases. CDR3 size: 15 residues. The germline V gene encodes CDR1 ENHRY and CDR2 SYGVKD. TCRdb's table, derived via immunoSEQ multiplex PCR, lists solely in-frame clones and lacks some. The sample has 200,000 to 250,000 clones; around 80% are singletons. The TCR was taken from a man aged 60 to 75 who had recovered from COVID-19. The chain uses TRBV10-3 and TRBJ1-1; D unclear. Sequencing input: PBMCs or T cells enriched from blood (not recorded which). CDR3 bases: TGTGCCATCAGTGATCGGTCTCTTAACCCCACTGAAGCTTTCTTT. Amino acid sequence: CAISDRSLNPTEAFF.